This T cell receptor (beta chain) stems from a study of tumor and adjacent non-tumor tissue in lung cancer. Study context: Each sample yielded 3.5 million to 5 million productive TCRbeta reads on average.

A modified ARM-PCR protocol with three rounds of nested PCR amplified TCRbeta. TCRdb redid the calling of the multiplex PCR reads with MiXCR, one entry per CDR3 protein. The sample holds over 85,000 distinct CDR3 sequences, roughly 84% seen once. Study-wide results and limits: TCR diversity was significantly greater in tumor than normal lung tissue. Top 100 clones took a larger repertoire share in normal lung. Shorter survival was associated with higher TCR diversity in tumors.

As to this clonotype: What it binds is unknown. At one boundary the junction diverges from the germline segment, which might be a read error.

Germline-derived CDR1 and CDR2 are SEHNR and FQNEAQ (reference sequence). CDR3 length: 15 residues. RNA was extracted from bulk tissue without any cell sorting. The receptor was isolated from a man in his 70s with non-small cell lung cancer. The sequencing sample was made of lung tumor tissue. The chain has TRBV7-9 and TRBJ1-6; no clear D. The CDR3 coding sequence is TGTGCCAGCAGCCAACTCCGGGTCGCTAATTCGCCCCTCCACTTT. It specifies CASSQLRVANSPLHF.